This TCR beta chain derives from a study of blood T cell repertoires in COVID-19. At the level of the study: Sites across the United States, Italy and Spain contributed samples from acute and convalescent COVID-19. From T cells, B-cell-depleted T cells, or PBMCs came the material, which was cDNA or gDNA.

In the study's own analysis: Estimation of nucleated cell counts relied on the amplification of reference gene primers. TCRdb's table, derived via immunoSEQ multiplex PCR, lists solely in-frame clones and lacks some. V and J calls and clone size are given by that table; D and trimming were obtained from the DNA. This table holds about 40,000 clones, around 90% found once. Germline CDR1 reads LNHDA; CDR2 reads SQIVND (reference sequence). V was clipped by 7 bases and J by 3 bases; unmatched bases: 11. This CDR3 is built from 16 residues. The rearrangement uses TRBV19 and TRBJ2-3, with 9 bases identical to TRBD1. The sample consisted of peripheral blood. This clonotype was obtained from a woman older than 75 with acute or convalescent COVID-19. DNA of the CDR3: TGTGCCAGTACCCTACAGGGGGCAAAGGGGACAGATACGCAGTATTTT. This codes for CASTLQGAKGTDTQYF.